This entry lists 27 T cell receptor beta chains sequenced from one sample in a study of blood T cell repertoires in COVID-19. This table comes from immunoSEQ multiplex PCR, and its TCRdb copy is limited to in-frame clones, with some not included. The table lists about 120,000 clones, about 89% of them singletons. The sequencing input was peripheral blood. These receptors were taken from a man between 35 and 55 years old with acute or convalescent COVID-19.

The rearrangement joins TRBV9 to TRBJ1-2; D call uncertain. Germline V gives CDR1 SGDLS, CDR2 YYNGEE. The CDR3 runs to 14 residues. The V gene lost 3 bases and the J gene lost 4 bases, with 13 bases spanning the gap. As DNA, the CDR3 is TGTGCCAGCAGCGGGCCATCCTCTCGCTATGGCTACACCTTC. It encodes CASSGPSSRYGYTF.

The J gene is TRBJ1-4, the V gene TRBV29-1, with TRBD1 matching over 10 bases. The V gene end was trimmed by 5 bases and the J gene end by 1 base; junction bases not matched to a gene: 7. Germline assignment: CDR1 SQVTM and CDR2 ANQGSEA. The CDR3 has 16 amino acids. CDR3 sequence (DNA): TGCAGCGTTTACGACAGGGGGCCTCTAACTAATGAAAAACTGTTTTTT. This translates into CSVYDRGPLTNEKLFF.

The chain carries TRBV19 and TRBJ1-2; 9 bases match TRBD1. The CDR3 consists of 15 residues. The V gene end was trimmed by 5 bases and the J gene end by 4 bases; junction bases not matched to a gene: 8. CDR1 and CDR2 (germline): LNHDA, SQIVND (reference sequence). For the CDR3, the DNA is TGTGCCAGTAGTGCCCGGACAGGGGATTCCTATGGCTACACCTTC. Its translation: CASSARTGDSYGYTF.

This chain uses TRBV4-1 with TRBJ2-5, with D hard to call. V was pared by 0 bases and J by 7 bases, with 3 bases between. CDR1 and CDR2 from the germline V gene are MGHRA and YSYEKL. The CDR3 covers 11 residues. The CDR3 here is CASSQDRTQYF. The CDR3 DNA reads as TGCGCCAGCAGCCAAGATCGGACCCAGTACTTC.

Here the CDR3 DNA reads TGCAGTGCGGAGTTTGATACGCAGTATTTT. This sequence encodes CSAEFDTQYF. This sequence joins TRBV20-1 and TRBJ2-3; no definite D call. Germline assignment: CDR1 DFQATT and CDR2 SNEGSKA (reference sequence). Trimming took 6 bases from V and 6 from J, leaving 7 bases between them. The CDR3 covers 10 residues.

This clone showed up just once. The chain links TRBV19 to TRBJ1-1; a weak D match, TRBD1 (5 bases). Per germline, CDR1 LNHDA and CDR2 SQIVND (reference sequence). Trimming took off 4 bases at V and 5 bases at J, with 14 bases between the two ends. The CDR3 contains 14 residues. The DNA of the CDR3 is TGTGCCAGTAGTAGCCGGGGGGGTGAAACTGAAGCTTTCTTT. Amino acid sequence: CASSSRGGETEAFF. Combining the CDR3 with reference TRBV19 and TRBJ1-1 gives the whole variable domain DGGITQSPKYLFRKEGQNVTLSCEQNLNHDAMYWYRQDPGQGLRLIYYSQIVNDFQKGDIAEGYSVSREKKESFPLTVTSAQKNPTAFYLCASSSRGGETEAFFGQGTRLTVV.

Here the CDR3 reads CASRDRGRSDTQYF. The CDR3 DNA follows: TGTGCCAGCAGGGACAGGGGTCGATCAGATACGCAGTATTTT. The chain couples TRBV7-9 to TRBJ2-3, with TRBD1 matching 9 bases. Germline CDR1 reads SEHNR; CDR2 reads FQNEAQ (reference sequence). There are 14 residues in the CDR3. V dropped 6 bases and J dropped 4; count of bases not matched to a gene: 5.

A single count supports this clone. The genes are TRBV7-9 and TRBJ1-2, with TRBD1 as a possible D gene (6 bases). The CDR3 contains 16 residues. V was clipped by 5 bases and J by 5 bases, with 21 bases between them. Germline-derived CDR1 and CDR2 are SEHNR and FQNEAQ (reference sequence). The CDR3 region is CASSPTAVGGIYGYTF. The CDR3 DNA follows: TGTGCCAGCAGCCCTACTGCCGTAGGGGGAATATATGGCTACACCTTC.

This clone was seen only a few times. The V and J genes are TRBV10-1 and TRBJ1-1; 11 bases line up with TRBD1. The CDR3 is made up of 16 amino acids. CDR1 is WNHNN and CDR2 is SYGVQD in the germline V gene (reference sequence). V lost 2 bases, J lost 5 bases, and 7 bases stayed unmatched. In DNA, the CDR3 is TGCGCCAGCAGTGAGAGGAGCGGGACAGGGGGTACTGAAGCTTTCTTT. Translated, it gives CASSERSGTGGTEAFF.

V gene TRBV6-2 or TRBV6-3 combines with J gene TRBJ1-1; 8 bases line up with TRBD1. Trimming at V came to 0 bases and at J to 4 bases, leaving 4 bases not matched to a gene. The CDR3 totals 15 residues. Germline V gene sequence: CDR1 MNHEY, CDR2 SVGEGT. Here the CDR3 reads CASSYSDRVGTEAFF. The CDR3 region has the DNA TGTGCCAGCAGTTACTCGGACAGGGTGGGCACTGAAGCTTTCTTT.

The chain has TRBV5-1 and TRBJ2-1; 12 bases match TRBD2. The CDR3 covers 17 residues. Trimming removed 4 bases from V and 8 bases from J; junction bases left unmatched: 13. Per germline, CDR1 SGHRS and CDR2 YFSETQ. Here the CDR3 reads CASSPPPSSGRGDEQFF. The DNA for the CDR3 is TGCGCCAGCAGCCCTCCCCCCTCTAGCGGGAGGGGCGATGAGCAGTTCTTC.

This chain joins TRBV5-4 and TRBJ2-1, with D tentatively TRBD2 (5 bases). Trimming left V 4 bases short and J 4 bases short, with 18 bases between. CDR3 length: 16 residues. Germline-derived CDR1 and CDR2 are SGHNT and YYREEE (reference sequence). The DNA for the CDR3 is TGTGCCAGCAGCCCTGCGGGCAGCGGCCGATACAATGAGCAGTTCTTC. This encodes CASSPAGSGRYNEQFF. The full variable domain, rest sourced from reference TRBV5-4 and TRBJ2-1, is ETGVTQSPTHLIKTRGQQVTLRCSSQSGHNTVSWYQQALGQGPQFIFQYYREEENGRGNFPPRFSGLQFPNYSSELNVNALELDDSALYLCASSPAGSGRYNEQFFGPGTRLTVL.

The chain joins TRBV7-2 to TRBJ1-2, with D perhaps TRBD1 (5 bases). CDR1 and CDR2 (germline): SGHTA, FQGNSA. Trimming left V 5 bases short and J 0 bases short, with 16 bases between. CDR3 size: 16 residues. The CDR3 DNA reads as TGTGCCAGCAGCAAGGGGCGATCCGAAGCTAACTATGGCTACACCTTC. This translates into CASSKGRSEANYGYTF.

The V and J genes are TRBV28 and TRBJ1-2; TRBD1 is a possible D gene (6 bases). Germline V gene sequence: CDR1 MDHEN, CDR2 SYDVKM. The CDR3 runs to 13 residues. Deletions cut 2 bases from V and 7 bases from J, with 11 bases between. The CDR3 coding sequence is TGTGCCAGCAGTTTAGGGACACCGCTTGGCTACACCTTC. Translated, it gives CASSLGTPLGYTF.

The rearrangement joins TRBV3-1 (or the pseudogene TRBV3-2) to TRBJ1-6, with TRBD1 matching over 8 bases. CDR1 and CDR2 (germline): LGHDT, YNNKEL (reference sequence). After removal of 4 bases from V and 7 bases from J, the junction contained 9 bases not matched to a gene. The CDR3 runs 16 residues. In DNA form, the CDR3 reads TGTGCCAGCAGCCTGGATCGGACAGGGATGAATTCACCCCTCCACTTT. Translation: CASSLDRTGMNSPLHF.

The J gene is TRBJ2-1, the V gene TRBV9; D remains ambiguous. From germline, CDR1 is SGDLS and CDR2 YYNGEE. The V end lost 3 bases, the J end lost 0 bases, and 10 bases lay between the germline ends. The CDR3 sequence is 15 residues long. The chain's CDR3 is CASSGHTTSYNEQFF. CDR3 nucleotides: TGTGCCAGCAGCGGGCACACCACCTCCTACAATGAGCAGTTCTTC.

The chain combines TRBV5-5 with TRBJ2-1; 8 nucleotides line up with TRBD1. Losses at the gene ends were 2 bases for V and 4 bases for J; bases not matched to a gene: 14. The CDR3 contains 18 residues. Germline V gene data show CDR1 as SGHKS and CDR2 as YYEKEE (reference sequence). The CDR3 loop reads CASSFYEGQGGSYNEQFF. DNA for the CDR3: TGTGCCAGCAGCTTCTACGAAGGACAGGGAGGTTCATACAATGAGCAGTTCTTC.

This chain connects TRBV12-3 or TRBV12-4 to TRBJ1-2; no firm D call. V lost 6 bases, J lost 8 bases, and 10 bases lay in between. The CDR3 has 11 residues. The CDR3 DNA reads as TGTGCCAGCAGACTTTCCGGGGGCTACACCTTC. It specifies CASRLSGGYTF.

This chain links TRBV13 with TRBJ2-7, with 7 bases aligning to TRBD1. This CDR3 is built from 14 residues. V gave up 5 bases and J gave up 3 bases; unmatched junction bases: 7. Germline V gene lookup returns CDR1 PRHDT and CDR2 FYEKMQ (reference sequence). This CDR3 reads CASSPTGESYEQYF. In nucleotides, the CDR3 is TGTGCCAGCAGCCCCACAGGGGAGAGCTACGAGCAGTACTTC.

This clone was detected only a few times. The gene calls are TRBV6-5 and TRBJ2-7; 9 bases map to TRBD1. CDR1 is MNHEY and CDR2 is SVGAGI in the germline V gene. The V segment lost 7 bases and the J segment 7 bases; nucleotides outside the gene matches: 11. The CDR3 totals 14 residues. The CDR3 is CASIRDRDLWEQYF. CDR3 DNA sequence: TGTGCCAGCATTAGGGACAGGGACCTTTGGGAGCAGTACTTC.

This clone was seen once. The chain uses TRBV19 and TRBJ1-3, with 7 nucleotides matching TRBD1. The CDR3 spans 18 residues. CDR1 is LNHDA and CDR2 is SQIVND in the germline V gene (reference sequence). V trimming: 9 bases; J trimming: 0 bases; junction bases outside the gene matches: 17. CDR3 nucleotides: TGTGCCAGCACTCCCCGTCCGGGACAGCTCGTCTCTGGAAACACCATATATTTT. As protein: CASTPRPGQLVSGNTIYF.

The count of this clone is one. V usage is TRBV7-6 and J usage is TRBJ2-5; no clear D. The germline V gene has CDR1 SGHVS and CDR2 FNYEAQ. The V end was cut by 2 bases, the J end by 4 bases, with 17 bases between. This CDR3 contains 16 residues. This CDR3 is CASSLYGSGIRETQYF. CDR3 bases: TGTGCCAGCAGCTTATATGGCAGTGGCATCCGAGAGACCCAGTACTTC.

There are a few counts of this clone. The V and J genes are TRBV7-2 and TRBJ2-1; 8 nucleotides align to TRBD1. Unmatched junction bases numbered 3, after V lost 1 base and J lost 4 bases. Germline CDR1 is SGHTA and CDR2 is FQGNSA. The CDR3 consists of 15 residues. The CDR3 sequence is CASSLGQGKYNEQFF. The CDR3 nucleotides read TGTGCCAGCAGCTTAGGACAGGGGAAGTACAATGAGCAGTTCTTC.

This clone was seen a single time. The chain joins TRBV5-8 to TRBJ2-1; 7 bases line up with TRBD2. The V gene end was trimmed by 1 base and the J gene end by 10 bases; junction bases not matched to a gene: 11. There are 15 residues in the CDR3. CDR1 and CDR2 from the germline V gene are SGHTS and YDEGEE. The DNA of the CDR3 is TGTGCCAGCAGCTTGCGCCTAGCGGTAAAGTGGGAGCAGTTCTTC. Its translation: CASSLRLAVKWEQFF.

CDR3 region: CASSRDYAYEQYF. For the CDR3, the DNA is TGTGCCAGCAGCCGCGACTACGCCTACGAGCAGTACTTC. The chain links TRBV3-1 (or the pseudogene TRBV3-2) to TRBJ2-7; weak D call: TRBD2 (5 bases). This CDR3 spans 13 amino acids. Germline CDR1 and CDR2: LGHDT and YNNKEL (reference sequence). Deletions cut 4 bases from V and 2 bases from J, with 9 bases between.

In this sample, this clone turned up a few times. This rearrangement joins TRBV30 to TRBJ2-2, with a possible D match to TRBD2 (8 bases). The germline V and J ends were trimmed by 3 bases and 3 bases, with 26 bases remaining between them. CDR1 and CDR2 from the germline V gene are GTSNPN and SVGIG (reference sequence). CDR3 length: 19 residues. The CDR3 loop reads CAWRFGISGGGFDTGELFF. In DNA form, the CDR3 reads TGTGCCTGGAGATTTGGTATTTCGGGAGGGGGCTTCGACACCGGGGAGCTGTTTTTT.

The CDR3 is CASGKGDQPQHF. In DNA, the CDR3 is TGTGCCAGCGGGAAGGGGGATCAGCCCCAGCATTTT. This sequence joins TRBV7-9 and TRBJ1-5, with D tentatively TRBD1 (6 bases). CDR3 length equals 12 residues. Germline V lookup: CDR1 SEHNR, CDR2 FQNEAQ (reference sequence). With 8 bases removed from V and 5 bases from J, the gap between germline ends came to 10 bases.